This paragraph reports one TCR beta chain. It has no known antigen specificity. Base-call qualities are not available, and no considerably larger clone is one nucleotide away. Libraries came from the immunoSEQ multiplex PCR assay. What TCRdb holds here is the immuneACCESS table cut down to in-frame rearrangements. Part of the clones is not present; checked against another copy, under half of the missing clones reflect an unresolved V gene, and the others are unexplained. This sample has about 130,000 clones in its table, and approximately 90% of those were observed once. The top ten clones comprise roughly 8.7% of the sample. Between the V and J ends, shortened by 1 base and 6 bases respectively, the junction contains 4 bases. Counted from cysteine to phenylalanine, this CDR3 has 12 amino acids. Just CDR3 DNA is preserved here, 36 bases in frame from base 1. The data were obtained in a study of control samples from healthy donors and cancer patients (dated by TCRdb to about 2020).

Rearrangement joined TRBV12-3 or TRBV12-4 to TRBJ1-5, with no D gene named confidently. The specimen sequenced was blood. The source is a man aged 18 to 29 in good health. The nucleotide sequence reads as follows: TGTGCCAGCAGTTTAGGCCCTCAGCCCCAGCATTTT. Its amino acids are CASSLGPQPQHF.